Below are 2 T cell receptor beta chains sequenced from a single sample in a study of cytomegalovirus exposure and HLA in healthy donors. PCR involved 60 Vbeta and 13 Jbeta primers. Libraries were prepared by immunoSEQ multiplex PCR; TCRdb keeps only in-frame clonotypes and omits some of them. This table holds about 150,000 clones, 76% found once. What was sequenced was PBMCs. The origin of the receptors is a female donor in good health and CMV-seropositive.

This chain joins TRBV19 and TRBJ2-3, with D hard to call. With 4 bases removed from V and 3 bases from J, the gap between germline ends came to 8 bases. The germline CDR1 and CDR2 sequences are LNHDA and SQIVND (reference sequence). The CDR3 length is 13 residues. The CDR3 nucleotides read TGTGCCAGTAGTAACTCCGGTACAGATACGCAGTATTTT. Protein: CASSNSGTDTQYF.

The rearrangement links TRBV5-1 to TRBJ1-2, with 9 positions matching TRBD1. This CDR3 has 13 amino acids. The germline V gene has CDR1 SGHRS and CDR2 YFSETQ. V lost 5 bases and J lost 4; bases outside the gene matches: 3. The DNA for the CDR3 is TGCGCCAGCAGGCAGGACAGGGGCTATGGCTACACCTTC. Protein sequence: CASRQDRGYGYTF.